One sample yielded the 3 T cell receptor beta chains listed below, sequenced in a study of T-cell memory formation after mild COVID-19. TCRdb analysed the 5' RACE reads with MiXCR anew, one entry per CDR3 protein. In the table there are 300,000 to 400,000 distinct CDR3 sequences, 10% to 15% of which are singletons. What was sequenced was PBMCs or a T cell subset sorted from them (not recorded which). Receptor source: a man aged 18 to 30 who had mild COVID-19 (a few samples of this study predate the infection). Cell type and time point are not known.

The V and J genes are TRBV7-9 and TRBJ2-3, with 8 bases lining up with TRBD2. There are 16 residues in the CDR3. Germline CDR1 SEHNR, CDR2 FQNEAQ (reference sequence). V shed 1 base, J shed 6 bases, and the junction held 9 bases outside the gene matches. The CDR3 DNA reads as TGTGCCAGCAGCTTAGACTCGCGGGGGGACCGGGATACGCAGTATTTT. Encoded protein: CASSLDSRGDRDTQYF.

The V call is TRBV12-3 or TRBV12-4, the J call TRBJ2-1, with 11 positions matching TRBD2. There are 14 residues in the CDR3. V lost 5 bases, J lost 9 bases, and 6 bases stayed unmatched. CDR3 in amino acids: CASSRHLAGGEQFF. DNA for the CDR3: TGTGCCAGCAGTCGCCATCTAGCGGGGGGTGAGCAGTTCTTC.

This chain joins TRBV5-6 and TRBJ1-5; weak D call: TRBD1 (5 bases). Looked up from germline, CDR1 is SGHDT and CDR2 is YYEEEE. This CDR3 is built from 15 residues. Trimming pared 5 bases from V and 3 bases from J, leaving 15 bases between. The CDR3 loop is CASRARGGDNQPQHF. DNA of the CDR3: TGTGCCAGCAGAGCGAGGGGAGGGGACAATCAGCCCCAGCATTTT.